The 10 T cell receptor beta chains below come from one sample, sequenced in a study of T cell responses to AZD1222 COVID-19 vaccine. The table came from immunoSEQ multiplex PCR; TCRdb's copy has only in-frame clones and leaves some out. The sample records roughly 150,000 clones, approximately 90% being singletons. The specimen comprised peripheral blood, sampled on day 0 of AZD1222 vaccination. Receptors were obtained from an adult in good health.

The rearrangement links TRBV11-2 to TRBJ2-2; D gene ambiguous. Germline CDR1 reads SGHAT; CDR2 reads FQNNGV. V was shortened by 5 bases and J by 6 bases, with 10 bases between the two germline ends. The CDR3 loop spans 13 amino acids. CDR3 in amino acids: CASSRRWSGELFF. The CDR3 DNA reads as TGTGCCAGCAGCCGACGTTGGTCCGGGGAGCTGTTTTTT.

The chain links TRBV7-2 to TRBJ1-1; D may be TRBD1 (5 bases). CDR1 SGHTA and CDR2 FQGNSA come from the germline V gene. The CDR3 length is 13 residues. V lost 1 base and J 10 bases, leaving 13 bases between the germline ends. CDR3 nucleotides: TGTGCCAGCAGCTTAGGAGGGGCTTTTGGAGCTTTCTTT. Protein product: CASSLGGAFGAFF. Drawing the rest from reference TRBV7-2 and TRBJ1-1, the complete variable domain is GAGVSQSPSNKVTEKGKDVELRCDPISGHTALYWYRQSLGQGLEFLIYFQGNSAPDKSGLPSDRFSAERTGGSVSTLTIQRTQQEDSAVYLCASSLGGAFGAFFGQGTRLTVV.

The rearrangement uses TRBV5-6 and TRBJ2-7; TRBD2 matches at 7 bases. The V gene end was trimmed by 10 bases and the J gene end by 0 bases; junction bases not matched to a gene: 4. The CDR3 sequence is 12 residues long. CDR1 is SGHDT and CDR2 is YYEEEE in the germline V gene. The CDR3 nucleotides read TGTGCCCCCAGCGGGACCTCCTACGAGCAGTACTTC. Residues: CAPSGTSYEQYF.

V and J are TRBV30 and TRBJ2-1, with D perhaps assigned TRBD1 or TRBD2 (5 bases each). The V end was cut by 0 bases, the J end by 8 bases, with 23 bases between. The CDR3 has 17 amino acids. Per germline, CDR1 GTSNPN and CDR2 SVGIG (reference sequence). The CDR3 nucleotides are TGTGCCTGGAGTGTACTGGGGTTAGCCCCGGGGCGGGATGAGCAGTTCTTC. Translation gives CAWSVLGLAPGRDEQFF.

The CDR3 DNA reads TGTGCCAGCAGTTCCCGCCGACATACGGGCACAGATACGCAGTATTTT. Its protein is CASSSRRHTGTDTQYF. The chain has TRBV28 and TRBJ2-3; D not resolved. Germline V gene data show CDR1 as MDHEN and CDR2 as SYDVKM. The ends were cut back, 4 bases at V and 1 base at J, with 15 bases in the middle. CDR3 size: 16 residues.

The genes are TRBV2 and TRBJ1-6, with D hard to call. Germline values: CDR1 SNHLY, CDR2 FYNNEI. The V end was cut by 1 base, the J end by 8 bases, with 6 bases between. There are 13 residues in the CDR3. CDR3 sequence reads: CASSEDRDSPLHF. CDR3 coding DNA: TGTGCCAGCAGTGAAGATAGGGATTCACCCCTCCACTTT.

The chain links TRBV5-4 to TRBJ2-1; a possible D gene is TRBD2 (6 bases). The CDR3 contains 17 residues. Per the germline V gene, CDR1 is SGHNT and CDR2 is YYREEE (reference sequence). The V gene lost 0 bases and the J gene lost 7 bases, with 20 bases spanning the gap. CDR3 sequence (DNA): TGTGCCAGCAGCTTGGCCGGGGGAGGTCCCGGTGGGAATGAGCAGTTCTTC. It is translated as CASSLAGGGPGGNEQFF.

The chain joins TRBV4-3 to TRBJ1-2; weak D call: TRBD1 (6 bases). The germline V gene encodes CDR1 LGHNA and CDR2 YSLEER. V was cut by 3 bases and J by 4 bases, with 24 bases left in between. This CDR3 has 18 residues. The CDR3 DNA follows: TGCGCCAGCAGCCAGAGGGGTGATTTAGGGGGGTCGCGCTATGGCTACACCTTC. It specifies CASSQRGDLGGSRYGYTF.

V is TRBV24-1 and J is TRBJ1-4; tentative D call: TRBD1 (6 bases). In germline, CDR1 is KGHDR, CDR2 SFDVKD. The CDR3 loop spans 14 amino acids. Trimming shortened V by 8 bases and J by 5 bases, and 14 bases separated the two germline ends. The CDR3 nucleotides read TGTGCCACCACCCCAGACAGGATGAATGAAAAACTGTTTTTT. This gives the protein CATTPDRMNEKLFF.

The chain links TRBV29-1 to TRBJ1-1; no firm D call. Trimming took off 3 bases at V and 7 bases at J, with 21 bases between the two ends. This CDR3 has 15 amino acids. Germline V gene lookup returns CDR1 SQVTM and CDR2 ANQGSEA. The DNA of the CDR3 is TGCAGCGTTGATAAGCCGTCACAAGAGATGTTTGAAGCTTTCTTT. Protein: CSVDKPSQEMFEAFF.